These 15 T cell receptor beta chains were all obtained from the same sample, sequenced in a study of cytomegalovirus exposure and HLA in healthy donors. Vbeta (60) and Jbeta (13) primers were used in the PCR. Method: immunoSEQ multiplex PCR; TCRdb's copy keeps in-frame clones and lacks some. Seen here are about 200,000 clones, approximately 85% observed once, and the top ten hold approximately 2.1%. Sequencing was performed on PBMCs. These receptors all come from a woman between 50 and 59 years old in good health and CMV-seronegative.

The chain is built from TRBV5-1 and TRBJ2-3; TRBD2 is a possible D gene (6 bases). Deletions cut 2 bases from V and 5 bases from J, with 18 bases between. CDR1 is SGHRS, CDR2 YFSETQ, per germline. This CDR3 has 16 residues. CDR3 DNA: TGCGCCAGCAGCTTCTCGGCCGGGACTGGCGGAGATACGCAGTATTTT. Translating it yields CASSFSAGTGGDTQYF.

This chain uses TRBV6-5 with TRBJ2-3, with 14 bases fitting TRBD2. V shed 7 bases and J 8 bases; nucleotides not matched to a gene: 8. This CDR3 comprises 15 residues. Per germline, CDR1 MNHEY and CDR2 SVGAGI. CDR3: CASTRTSGGHGTQYF. The CDR3 coding sequence is TGTGCCAGCACCAGGACTAGCGGGGGGCACGGTACGCAGTATTTT.

The chain recombines TRBV7-2 with TRBJ2-3; 7 bases align to TRBD1. This CDR3 is 13 amino acids long. Per germline, CDR1 SGHTA and CDR2 FQGNSA. The trim removed 5 bases at V and 6 bases at J, leaving 5 bases unmatched. For the CDR3, the DNA is TGTGCCAGCAGCCTAGGGGGCCCCGATACGCAGTATTTT. It is translated as CASSLGGPDTQYF.

The gene calls are TRBV4-2 and TRBJ2-3; 8 bases agree with TRBD2. The CDR3 length is 17 residues. V dropped 0 bases and J dropped 2; count of bases not matched to a gene: 7. The germline V gene encodes CDR1 LGHNA and CDR2 YNFKEQ. CDR3 in DNA: TGTGCCAGCAGCCAAGATTCTTCTAGCGGGTACACAGATACGCAGTATTTT. The encoded protein is CASSQDSSSGYTDTQYF.

The J gene is TRBJ2-7, the V gene TRBV28; tentatively, D is TRBD2 (6 bases). CDR1 is MDHEN, CDR2 SYDVKM, per germline. The ends were cut back, 5 bases at V and 1 base at J, with 15 bases in the middle. The CDR3 contains 15 residues. The CDR3 region is CASSTLGAGSYEQYF. CDR3 in DNA: TGTGCCAGCAGTACCCTTGGCGCGGGATCCTACGAGCAGTACTTC. The full variable domain, its missing parts supplied by reference TRBV28 and TRBJ2-7, is DVKVTQSSRYLVKRTGEKVFLECVQDMDHENMFWYRQDPGLGLRLIYFSYDVKMKEKGDIPEGYSVSREKKERFSLILESASTNQTSMYLCASSTLGAGSYEQYFGPGTRLTVT.

The sample holds one count of this clone. The chain carries TRBV9 and TRBJ2-2, with D possibly being TRBD1 (6 bases). The V gene lost 0 bases and the J gene lost 4 bases, with 10 bases spanning the gap. The CDR3 has 15 residues. Germline CDR1 reads SGDLS; CDR2 reads YYNGEE. The CDR3 DNA reads TGTGCCAGCAGCGTAGATCAGGGGCGCACCGGGGAGCTGTTTTTT. This sequence encodes CASSVDQGRTGELFF.

In its sample, this clone was seen a few times. This chain joins TRBV21-1 and TRBJ2-2; no DNA check was done on the table's D call, TRBD1. TRBV21-1 is noted as a pseudogene. This CDR3 spans 15 amino acids. CDR3 nucleotides: TGTGCCAGCAGCAAAGTGGGACAAGAGTACGGGGAGCTGTTTTTT. This gives the protein CASSKVGQEYGELFF.

The chain employs TRBV18 and TRBJ2-7; D may be TRBD2 (5 bases). V was shortened by 6 bases and J by 3 bases, with 9 bases between the two germline ends. Germline CDR1 and CDR2: KGHSH and LQKENI. This CDR3 is built from 12 residues. CDR3 in amino acids: CASSPAGYEQYF. As DNA, the CDR3 is TGTGCCAGCTCCCCTGCGGGCTACGAGCAGTACTTC.

This clone was found a few times. The J gene is TRBJ1-6, the V gene TRBV10-3; 10 bases map to TRBD1. The germline CDR1 and CDR2 sequences are ENHRY and SYGVKD. The ends lost 7 bases at V and 7 bases at J; junction bases unmatched: 4. CDR3 length: 14 residues. The CDR3 nucleotides read TGTGCCATCAATCCGGGACAGGGGAATTCACCCCTCCACTTT. Translated: CAINPGQGNSPLHF.

The V and J genes are TRBV7-2 and TRBJ2-7; the D gene is possibly TRBD1 (6 bases). Germline V gene lookup returns CDR1 SGHTA and CDR2 FQGNSA. The CDR3 runs to 15 residues. Trimming took 3 bases from V and 6 from J, leaving 18 bases between them. In DNA, the CDR3 is TGTGCCAGCAGCTTCTGGACAGCCGGCGCCTCCGAGCAGTACTTC. This codes for CASSFWTAGASEQYF.

The chain has TRBV5-6 and TRBJ2-1; 7 nucleotides align to TRBD2. V lost 2 bases to trimming and J lost 7 bases; unmatched junction nucleotides: 6. The germline CDR1 and CDR2 sequences are SGHDT and YYEEEE. CDR3 length: 14 residues. For the CDR3, the DNA is TGTGCCAGCAGCTTACTCCCGGGGGGTAATGAGCAGTTCTTC. As protein: CASSLLPGGNEQFF.

The chain links TRBV7-9 to TRBJ2-7, with 9 bases aligning to TRBD1. Per the germline V gene, CDR1 is SEHNR and CDR2 is FQNEAQ (reference sequence). This CDR3 is 16 amino acids long. J lost 5 bases, V lost 5 bases, and 13 bases had no gene match. This chain's CDR3 is CASSGRAATGGHEQYF. The CDR3 DNA reads as TGTGCCAGCAGCGGGCGGGCGGCGACAGGGGGTCACGAGCAGTACTTC.

This chain links TRBV18 with TRBJ2-5; unclear D gene. V was trimmed by 0 bases and J by 5 bases, leaving 10 bases between them. This CDR3 contains 14 residues. Germline V CDR1 and CDR2: KGHSH, LQKENI. DNA of the CDR3: TGTGCCAGCTCACCACCGGAGAAAGTGGAGACCCAGTACTTC. This codes for CASSPPEKVETQYF.

The chain joins TRBV30 to TRBJ1-1; no clear D gene. Trimming left V 0 bases short and J 5 bases short, with 10 bases between. The CDR3 runs 13 residues. The germline V gene encodes CDR1 GTSNPN and CDR2 SVGIG (reference sequence). CDR3 region: CAWSVEGYTEAFF. In DNA, the CDR3 is TGTGCCTGGAGTGTCGAGGGATATACTGAAGCTTTCTTT. The whole variable domain, filled in from reference TRBV30 and TRBJ1-1, reads SQTIHQWPATLVQPVGSPLSLECTVEGTSNPNLYWYRQAAGRGLQLLFYSVGIGQISSEVPQNLSASRPQDRQFILSSKKLLLSDSGFYLCAWSVEGYTEAFFGQGTRLTVV.

The chain recombines TRBV6-1 with TRBJ1-2, with D unclear. CDR1 and CDR2 (germline): MNHNS, SASEGT. V lost 5 bases and J 4 bases, leaving 8 bases between the germline ends. The CDR3 runs to 12 residues. CDR3 sequence: CASSQVIYGYTF. The DNA for the CDR3 is TGTGCCAGCAGTCAGGTGATCTATGGCTACACCTTC.